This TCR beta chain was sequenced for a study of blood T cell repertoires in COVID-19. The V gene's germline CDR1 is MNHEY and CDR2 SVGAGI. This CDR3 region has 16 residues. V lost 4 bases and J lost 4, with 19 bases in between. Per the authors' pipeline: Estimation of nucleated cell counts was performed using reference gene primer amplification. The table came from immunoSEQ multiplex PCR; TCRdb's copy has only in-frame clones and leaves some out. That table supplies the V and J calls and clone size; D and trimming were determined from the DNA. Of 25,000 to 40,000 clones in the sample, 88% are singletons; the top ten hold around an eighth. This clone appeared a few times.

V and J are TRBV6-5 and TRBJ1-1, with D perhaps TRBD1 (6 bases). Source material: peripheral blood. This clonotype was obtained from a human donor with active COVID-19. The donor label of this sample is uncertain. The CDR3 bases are TGTGCCAGCAGTTCCTCACCGGGGGGCGGTTCCACTGAAGCTTTCTTT. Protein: CASSSSPGGGSTEAFF.